This record covers a single T cell receptor (beta chain). Study processing details: Quantification of nucleated cells was approximated via reference gene primer amplification. The data were produced by immunoSEQ multiplex PCR, yet TCRdb's version contains in-frame clones alone and is incomplete. The D gene and trimming were derived from the DNA, and the V and J assignments and clone size from that table. The sample has some 300,000 clones; about 87% are singletons. The V gene lost 2 bases and the J gene lost 8 bases, with 9 bases spanning the gap. CDR1 and CDR2 from the germline V gene are SEHNR and FQNEAQ (reference sequence). The CDR3 is made up of 12 amino acids. This record belongs to a study of blood T cell repertoires in COVID-19. Background on the study: Acute and convalescent COVID-19 samples came from the United States, Italy and Spain. The analysed material was cDNA or gDNA that came from T cells, B-cell-depleted T cells, or PBMCs.

This sequence originates from a man between 65 and 85 years old with acute or convalescent COVID-19. Sequences were obtained from peripheral blood. The gene calls are TRBV7-9 and TRBJ1-1; D uncertain. The CDR3 DNA reads as TGTGCCAGCAGCTTATTTGACATGGAAGCTTTCTTT. Encoded protein: CASSLFDMEAFF.